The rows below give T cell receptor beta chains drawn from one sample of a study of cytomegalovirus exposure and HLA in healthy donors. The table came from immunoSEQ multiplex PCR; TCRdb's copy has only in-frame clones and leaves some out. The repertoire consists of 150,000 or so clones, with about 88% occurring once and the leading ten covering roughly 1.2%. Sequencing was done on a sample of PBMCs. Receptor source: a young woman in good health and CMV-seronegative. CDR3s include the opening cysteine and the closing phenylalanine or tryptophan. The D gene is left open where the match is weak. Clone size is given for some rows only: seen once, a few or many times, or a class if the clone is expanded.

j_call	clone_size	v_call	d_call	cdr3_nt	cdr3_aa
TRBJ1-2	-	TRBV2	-	TGTGCCAGCAGTACCGGCCCCGGGTATGGCTACACCTTC	CASSTGPGYGYTF
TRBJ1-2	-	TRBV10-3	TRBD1	TGTGCCATCACCTCAGACAGGGGATCTTTCTATGGCTACACCTTC	CAITSDRGSFYGYTF
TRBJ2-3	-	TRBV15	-	TGTGCCACCAGCAGAGTTTACGGGAGAACAGATACGCAGTATTTT	CATSRVYGRTDTQYF
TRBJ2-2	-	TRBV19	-	TGTGCCAGTAGTGAGACACCAAACACCGGGGAGCTGTTTTTT	CASSETPNTGELFF
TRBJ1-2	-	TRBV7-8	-	TGTGCCAGCAGCTTATCGGGTGCACCGCAAGGCTACACCTTC	CASSLSGAPQGYTF
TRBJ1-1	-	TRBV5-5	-	TGTGCCAGCAGCCAACAGAGAATGAACACTGAAGCTTTCTTT	CASSQQRMNTEAFF
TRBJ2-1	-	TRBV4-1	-	TGCGCCAGCAGCAATTCTGGGCAGTACAATGAGCAGTTCTTC	CASSNSGQYNEQFF
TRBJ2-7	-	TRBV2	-	TGTGCCAGTACCTCCACGGGGTACTCCTACGAGCAGTACTTC	CASTSTGYSYEQYF
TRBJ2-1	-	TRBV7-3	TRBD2	TGTGCCAGCAGCTTGATTAGCGGGGCTTACAATGAGCAGTTCTTC	CASSLISGAYNEQFF
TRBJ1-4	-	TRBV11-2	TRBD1	TGTGCCAGCAGCGACAGGGGGGGTTTTGAAAAACTGTTTTTT	CASSDRGGFEKLFF
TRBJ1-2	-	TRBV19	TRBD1	TGTGCCAGTAAAGACAGGGATGGGATCTATGGCTACACCTTC	CASKDRDGIYGYTF
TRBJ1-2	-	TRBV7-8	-	TGTGCCAGCAGCTTACGGGCGGGTAGGAGTGGCTACACCTTC	CASSLRAGRSGYTF
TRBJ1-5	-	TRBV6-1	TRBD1	TGTGCCAGCAGTGAACTTCCAGGGGGGCCCCAGCATTTT	CASSELPGGPQHF
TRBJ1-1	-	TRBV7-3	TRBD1	TGTGCCAGCAGCTTAACTGGGACAGGCAGCTCTGAAGCTTTCTTT	CASSLTGTGSSEAFF
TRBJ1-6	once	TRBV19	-	TGTGCCAGTAGTAGGGGGCCTGATACTAATTCACCCCTCCACTTT	CASSRGPDTNSPLHF
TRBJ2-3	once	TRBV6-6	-	TGTGCCAGCAGCTACAAAGGGCGGGACGGCACAGATACGCAGTATTTT	CASSYKGRDGTDTQYF
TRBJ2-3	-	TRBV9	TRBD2	TGTGCCAGCAGCGTCCAGCGGGGCGCAGATACGCAGTATTTT	CASSVQRGADTQYF